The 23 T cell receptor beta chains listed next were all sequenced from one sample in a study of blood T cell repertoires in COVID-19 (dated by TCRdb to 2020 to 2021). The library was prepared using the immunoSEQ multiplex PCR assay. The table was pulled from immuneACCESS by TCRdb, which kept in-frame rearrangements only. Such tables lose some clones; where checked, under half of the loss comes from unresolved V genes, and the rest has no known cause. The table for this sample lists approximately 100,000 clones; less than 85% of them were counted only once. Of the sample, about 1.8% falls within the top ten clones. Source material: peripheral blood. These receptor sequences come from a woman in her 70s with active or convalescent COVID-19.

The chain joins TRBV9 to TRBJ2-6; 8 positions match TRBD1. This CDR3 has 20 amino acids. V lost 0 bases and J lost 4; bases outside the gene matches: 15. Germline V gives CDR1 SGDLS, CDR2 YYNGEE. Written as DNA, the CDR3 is TGTGCCAGCAGCGTAGGGTGGGACAGGATAAGAAGTGGCGGGGCCAACGTCCTGACTTTC. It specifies CASSVGWDRIRSGGANVLTF.

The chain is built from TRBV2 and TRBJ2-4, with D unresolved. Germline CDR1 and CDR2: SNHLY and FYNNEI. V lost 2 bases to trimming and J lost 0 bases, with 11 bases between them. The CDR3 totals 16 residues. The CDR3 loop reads CASSELNSSAKNIQYF. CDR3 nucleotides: TGTGCCAGCAGTGAACTCAACAGCTCAGCCAAAAACATTCAGTACTTC.

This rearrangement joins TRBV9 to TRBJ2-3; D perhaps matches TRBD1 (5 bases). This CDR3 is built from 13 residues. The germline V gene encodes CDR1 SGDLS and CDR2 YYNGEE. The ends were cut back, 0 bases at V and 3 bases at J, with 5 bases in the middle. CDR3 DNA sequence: TGTGCCAGCAGCGTAGGACAGACAGATACGCAGTATTTT. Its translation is CASSVGQTDTQYF.

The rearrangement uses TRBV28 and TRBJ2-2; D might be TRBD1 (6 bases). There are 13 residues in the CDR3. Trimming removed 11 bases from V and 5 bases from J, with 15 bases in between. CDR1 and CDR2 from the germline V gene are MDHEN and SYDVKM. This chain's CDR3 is CAGNEQGTGELFF. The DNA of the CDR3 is TGTGCCGGTAATGAACAGGGTACCGGGGAGCTGTTTTTT. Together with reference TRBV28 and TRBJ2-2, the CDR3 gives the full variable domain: DVKVTQSSRYLVKRTGEKVFLECVQDMDHENMFWYRQDPGLGLRLIYFSYDVKMKEKGDIPEGYSVSREKKERFSLILESASTNQTSMYLCAGNEQGTGELFFGEGSRLTVL.

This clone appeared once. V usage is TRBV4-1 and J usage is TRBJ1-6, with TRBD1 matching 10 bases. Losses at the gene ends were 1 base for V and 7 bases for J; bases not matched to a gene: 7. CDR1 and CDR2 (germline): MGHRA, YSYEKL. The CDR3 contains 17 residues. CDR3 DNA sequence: TGCGCCAGCAGCCAAGGTCTTCCGGGACAGGGGAATTCACCCCTCCACTTT. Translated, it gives CASSQGLPGQGNSPLHF.

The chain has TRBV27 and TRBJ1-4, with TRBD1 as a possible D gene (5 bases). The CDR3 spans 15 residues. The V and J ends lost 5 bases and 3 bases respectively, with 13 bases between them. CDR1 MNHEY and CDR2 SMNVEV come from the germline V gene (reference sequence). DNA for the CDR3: TGTGCCAGCAGTGATAGGGGTCAGGCTAATGAAAAACTGTTTTTT. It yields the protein CASSDRGQANEKLFF.

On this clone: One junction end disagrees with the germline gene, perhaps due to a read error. CDR3 sequence: CASSPRTSGKGGETQYF. The CDR3, as DNA: TGTGCTAGCAGCCCTCGGACTAGCGGGAAGGGTGGGGAGACCCAGTACTTC. This chain connects TRBV7-7 to TRBJ2-5; TRBD2 aligns across 12 bases. The germline gives CDR1 SSHAT, CDR2 FNYEAQ (reference sequence). The CDR3 runs to 17 residues.

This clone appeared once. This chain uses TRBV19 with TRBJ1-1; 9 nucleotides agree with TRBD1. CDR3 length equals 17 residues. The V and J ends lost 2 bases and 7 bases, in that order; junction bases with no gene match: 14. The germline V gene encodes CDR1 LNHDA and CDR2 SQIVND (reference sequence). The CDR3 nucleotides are TGTGCCAGTAGTATAATGAGGCTGGACAGGGGTCGGGTTGAAGCTTTCTTT. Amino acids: CASSIMRLDRGRVEAFF.

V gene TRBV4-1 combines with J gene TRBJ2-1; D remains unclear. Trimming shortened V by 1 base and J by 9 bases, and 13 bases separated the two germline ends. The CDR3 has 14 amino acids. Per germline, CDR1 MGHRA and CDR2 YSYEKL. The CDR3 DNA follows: TGCGCCAGCAGCCAAGTCCGCGTCGCGAGTGAGCAGTTCTTC. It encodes CASSQVRVASEQFF.

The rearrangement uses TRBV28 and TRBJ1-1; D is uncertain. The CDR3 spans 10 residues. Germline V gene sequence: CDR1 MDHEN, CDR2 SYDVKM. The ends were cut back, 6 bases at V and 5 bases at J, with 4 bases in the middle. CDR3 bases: TGTGCCAGCAGGCGGACTGAAGCTTTCTTT. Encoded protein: CASRRTEAFF. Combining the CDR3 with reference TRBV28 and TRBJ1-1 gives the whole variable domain DVKVTQSSRYLVKRTGEKVFLECVQDMDHENMFWYRQDPGLGLRLIYFSYDVKMKEKGDIPEGYSVSREKKERFSLILESASTNQTSMYLCASRRTEAFFGQGTRLTVV.

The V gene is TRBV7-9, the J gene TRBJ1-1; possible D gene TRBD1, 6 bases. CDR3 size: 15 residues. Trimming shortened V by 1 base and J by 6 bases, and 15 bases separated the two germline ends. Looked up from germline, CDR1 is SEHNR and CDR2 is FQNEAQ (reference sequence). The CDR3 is CASSLGRGAWSEAFF. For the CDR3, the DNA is TGTGCCAGCAGCTTAGGACGGGGGGCCTGGTCTGAAGCTTTCTTT.

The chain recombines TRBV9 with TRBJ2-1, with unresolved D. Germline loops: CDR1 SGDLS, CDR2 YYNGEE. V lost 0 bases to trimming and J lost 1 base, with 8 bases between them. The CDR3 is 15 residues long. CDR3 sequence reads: CASSVATFSYNEQFF. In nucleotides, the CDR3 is TGTGCCAGCAGCGTAGCTACGTTTTCCTACAATGAGCAGTTCTTC.

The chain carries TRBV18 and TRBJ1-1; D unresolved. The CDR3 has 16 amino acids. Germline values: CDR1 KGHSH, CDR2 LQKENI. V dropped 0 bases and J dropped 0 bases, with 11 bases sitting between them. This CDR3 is CASSPPGGSMNTEAFF. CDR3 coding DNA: TGTGCCAGCTCACCACCAGGAGGGTCCATGAACACTGAAGCTTTCTTT.

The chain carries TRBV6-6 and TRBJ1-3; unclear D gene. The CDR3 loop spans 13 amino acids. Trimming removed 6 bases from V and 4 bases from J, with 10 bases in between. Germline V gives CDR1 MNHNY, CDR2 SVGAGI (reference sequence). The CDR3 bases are TGTGCCAGCAGAACTACTACGGGAAACACCATATATTTT. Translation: CASRTTTGNTIYF.

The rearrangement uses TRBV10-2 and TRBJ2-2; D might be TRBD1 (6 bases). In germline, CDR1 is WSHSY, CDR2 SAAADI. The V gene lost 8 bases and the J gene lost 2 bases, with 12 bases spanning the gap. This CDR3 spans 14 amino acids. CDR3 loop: CASGLRGNTGELFF. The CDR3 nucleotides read TGCGCCAGCGGGCTCAGGGGTAACACCGGGGAGCTGTTTTTT.

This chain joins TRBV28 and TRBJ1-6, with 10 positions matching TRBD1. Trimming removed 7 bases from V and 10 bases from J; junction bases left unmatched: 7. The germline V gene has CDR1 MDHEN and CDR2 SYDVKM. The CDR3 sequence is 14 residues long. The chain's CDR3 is CASKPTGGKSPLHF. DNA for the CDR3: TGTGCCAGCAAGCCGACAGGGGGCAAATCACCCCTCCACTTT.

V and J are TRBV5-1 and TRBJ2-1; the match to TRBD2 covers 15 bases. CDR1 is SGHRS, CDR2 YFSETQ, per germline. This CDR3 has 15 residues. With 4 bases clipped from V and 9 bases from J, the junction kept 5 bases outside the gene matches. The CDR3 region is CASSEGLAGGTEQFF. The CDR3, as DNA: TGCGCCAGCAGCGAGGGACTAGCGGGAGGAACTGAGCAGTTCTTC.

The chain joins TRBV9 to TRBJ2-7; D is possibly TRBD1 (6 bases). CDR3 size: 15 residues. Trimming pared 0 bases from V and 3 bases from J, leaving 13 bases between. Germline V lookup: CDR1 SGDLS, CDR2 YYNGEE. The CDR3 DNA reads TGTGCCAGCAGCGTAGAGGCAGGGGCGCACTACGAGCAGTACTTC. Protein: CASSVEAGAHYEQYF.

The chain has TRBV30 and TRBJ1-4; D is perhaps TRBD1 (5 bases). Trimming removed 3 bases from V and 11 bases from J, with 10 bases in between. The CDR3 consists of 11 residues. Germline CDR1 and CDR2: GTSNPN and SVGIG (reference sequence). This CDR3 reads CAWSLQDKLFF. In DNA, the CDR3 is TGTGCCTGGAGCCTACAGGATAAACTGTTTTTT.

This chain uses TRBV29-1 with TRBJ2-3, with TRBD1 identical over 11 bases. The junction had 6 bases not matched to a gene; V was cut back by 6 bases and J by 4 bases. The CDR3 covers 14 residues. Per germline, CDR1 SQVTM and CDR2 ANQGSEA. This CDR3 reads CSVPGQGVSDTQYF. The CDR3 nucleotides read TGCAGCGTACCGGGACAGGGGGTATCAGATACGCAGTATTTT.

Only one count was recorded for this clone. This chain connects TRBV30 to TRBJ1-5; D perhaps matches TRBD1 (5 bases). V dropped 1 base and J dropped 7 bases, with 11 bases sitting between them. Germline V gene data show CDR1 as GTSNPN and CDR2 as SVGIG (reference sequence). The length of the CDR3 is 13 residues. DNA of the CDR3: TGTGCCTGGAGTGGGGGCGCCGGACAGCCCCAGCATTTT. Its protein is CAWSGGAGQPQHF.

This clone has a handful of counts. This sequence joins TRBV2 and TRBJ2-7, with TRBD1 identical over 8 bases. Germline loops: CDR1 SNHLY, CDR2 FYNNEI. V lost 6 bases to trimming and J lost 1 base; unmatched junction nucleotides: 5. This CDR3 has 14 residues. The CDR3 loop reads CASRTGVGSYEQYF. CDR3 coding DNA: TGTGCCAGCAGGACAGGGGTTGGATCCTACGAGCAGTACTTC.

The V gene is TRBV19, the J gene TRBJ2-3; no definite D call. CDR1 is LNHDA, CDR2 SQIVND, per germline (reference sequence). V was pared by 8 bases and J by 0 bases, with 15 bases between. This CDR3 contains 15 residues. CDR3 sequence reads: CASGPQATSTDTQYF. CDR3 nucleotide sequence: TGTGCCAGTGGGCCCCAGGCAACTAGCACAGATACGCAGTATTTT.